The clone carrying this TCR beta chain occurred once. What it binds is not known. In the CD4+ fraction, cells were divided into CD45RA+ naive and CD45RA-negative memory subsets. The data belong to a study of shared clonotypes between healthy human individuals. Findings and limits, study-wide: Investigators expected sequencing depth to affect clonotype sharing among donors.

The data were produced by immunoSEQ multiplex PCR, yet TCRdb's version contains in-frame clones alone and is incomplete. The repertoire holds 2 million to 2.5 million clones, with over 90% as singletons. The germline V gene encodes CDR1 SGHDT and CDR2 YYEEEE. V lost 0 bases and J lost 0, with 8 bases in between. CDR3 length equals 15 residues. The TCR comes from a man aged 18 to 35 in good health. Some clones in this sample may be carry-over from other donors' samples. The rearrangement uses TRBV5-6 and TRBJ2-3; D not resolved. The material sequenced was naive CD4+ T cells from PBMCs. Subset specified: CD45RA+ positively selected. The CDR3 reads CASSLVPGSTDTQYF. CDR3 DNA sequence: TGTGCCAGCAGCTTGGTCCCCGGTAGCACAGATACGCAGTATTTT.